The T cell receptor beta chain under discussion was sequenced for a study of T cells in Graves' hyperthyroidism and ophthalmopathy (dated by TCRdb to the late 2010s). About the study as a whole: Peripheral blood was collected at initial diagnosis, before any treatment. To identify distinguishing TCR V-J signatures, a discovery cohort of 90 to 100 patients was used, comprising 40 to 45 with Graves' ophthalmopathy and approximately 58 with stable Graves' hyperthyroidism. In addition, the study compared T-cell repertoires in thyroid tissue and in blood from several Graves' hyperthyroidism patients. For training and testing, the approximately 92 patients in the discovery cohort were randomly divided in a 7:3 ratio. The paper reports TCR Vbeta CDR3 sequencing of roughly 140 peripheral blood samples: approximately 41 ophthalmopathy, around 80 hyperthyroidism and about 17 progressor patients. An independent validation cohort of 18 to 20 hyperthyroidism patients and approximately 15 patients who later progressed to ophthalmopathy tested prospective prediction of ophthalmopathy. After blood sampling, hyperthyroidism patients were treated with methimazole at a starting dose of 30 mg daily, and ophthalmopathy patients were treated with high-dose intravenous methylprednisolone.

A patient counted as having stable Graves' hyperthyroidism if no progression to ophthalmopathy occurred over 18 months of follow-up. Hyperthyroidism patients were aged 18 to 65 years and newly diagnosed, with disease duration of less than 2 months. Patients with uncontrolled infections, other autoimmune diseases, pregnancy or lactation were excluded. Diagnoses were established on the basis of clinical symptoms, serum thyroxine and TRAb, thyroid ultrasound, and orbital computed tomography. Ficoll-Paque density gradient centrifugation was used to isolate PBMCs from 10 ml of fresh peripheral blood. Total RNA was extracted with Trizol reagent, and quality was checked on an Agilent 2100 Bioanalyzer. This clonotype was detected a few times. Its antigen is currently not known. One base away there is no much larger clone; base qualities are not given. Study-wide findings and limitations: Blood samples also contained most of the expanded thyroid clonotypes (frequency above 0.001), which suggests that blood repertoires may reflect thyroid immune responses. In validation, the model predicted progression to ophthalmopathy a median of approximately 6.6 months before onset, with approximately 70% sensitivity and more than 72% specificity. A 13 V-J signature model separated ophthalmopathy from stable hyperthyroidism, with roughly 88% sensitivity and 81.08% specificity in cross-validation and 80%/75% in testing. Sample size was not statistically predetermined, and investigators were not blinded to group allocation.

Amplification of TCR beta CDR3 regions was carried out from RNA transcripts. The TCR CDR3 was subjected to a first round of RT-PCR using the HTBI primer set and the Qiagen OneStep RT-PCR kit. Libraries were constructed in a second round of multiplex PCR, after which size selection and purification were performed. The libraries were sequenced on an Illumina HiSeq2000 using paired-end 100 bp reads. As for the original processing: SOAPnuke was used to process the raw data, with reads discarded if the reads contained adapters or uncalled bases, had a mean Phred below 15, or lacked an exact constant-primer or identifier match. COPE v1.2.5 was used to merge the high-quality paired reads, and each unique nucleotide sequence was defined as a clonotype. MiTCR v1.1 was used to align the clonotypes against IMGT TRBV, TRBD and TRBJ reference segments. Only V-J combinations with frequency above 0.0001, covering about 99% of repertoires, were analysed. A TCS score was defined as the ratio of F50 (clonal expansion) to E x V (chaos), with BLOSUM62-based TCRdist applied between CDR3 peptides within each V-J. Welch's t-statistics and random forest reduced 500 to 550 V-J features to under 15, which were used in a naive Bayes classifier (R e1071). The public reads were run again by TCRdb, first through fastp at Q25 and then through MiXCR, and only productive beta chains were kept. Entries that share a CDR3 protein sequence are merged under the most common genes and DNA. None of the V and J calls come from the authors' own analysis; TCRdb made them. The sample table holds roughly 720,000 distinct CDR3 sequences, of which 17% were seen once. In total, the top ten clones hold 15% to 19% of the sample.

V is cut by 7 bases and J by 1 base, and the space between the germline ends is 14 bases. According to the germline V gene (reference sequence), CDR1 reads SEHNR and CDR2 reads FQNEAQ. Reading from cysteine to phenylalanine, the CDR3 counts 15 amino acids. Just the 45-base CDR3 DNA is kept, in frame starting at base 1. This receptor chain uses TRBV7-9 and TRBJ2-1; TRBD2 is a possible D gene, resting on 6 matching bases. Sequenced material: blood. The TCR originated in a man in his fifties or sixties with Graves' hyperthyroidism. The DNA sequence reads TGTGCCAGCACCCTAAGCGGGCTTTCCTACAATGAGCAGTTCTTC. It codes for CASTLSGLSYNEQFF.